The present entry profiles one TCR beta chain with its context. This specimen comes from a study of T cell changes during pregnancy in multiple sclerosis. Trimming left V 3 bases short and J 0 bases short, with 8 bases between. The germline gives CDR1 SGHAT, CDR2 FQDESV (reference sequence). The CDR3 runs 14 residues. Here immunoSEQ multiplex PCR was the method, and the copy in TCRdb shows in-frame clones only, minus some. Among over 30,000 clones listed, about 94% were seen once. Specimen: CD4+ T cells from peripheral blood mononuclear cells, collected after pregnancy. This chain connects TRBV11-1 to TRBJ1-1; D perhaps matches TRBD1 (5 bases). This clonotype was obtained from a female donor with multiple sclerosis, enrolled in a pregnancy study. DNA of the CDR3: TGTGCCAGCAGCTTTGACAGTTTGAACACTGAAGCTTTCTTT. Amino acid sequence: CASSFDSLNTEAFF.